This T cell receptor (beta chain) was sequenced in a study of shared clonotypes between healthy human individuals. Study-level findings and limits: Exclusively blood specimens were collected; tissue repertoires likely differ. Depth of sequencing was expected to influence donor clonotype sharing. Shared clonotypes: about 5.3% naive CD4, 3.5% to 4% naive CD8, around 2.2% memory CD4, about 0.41% memory CD8. Lower generation probabilities were found for non-shared clonotypes than for those shared by all four donors.

Of note for this clone: Its specificity is unknown.

TCRdb keeps only in-frame clones here, not all; method: immunoSEQ multiplex PCR. The sample holds some 2,500,000 clones, roughly 93% seen once. V lost 3 bases, J lost 2 bases, and 11 bases lay in between. CDR1 and CDR2 from the germline V gene are SGHNT and YYREEE (reference sequence). This CDR3 is built from 14 residues. This TCR came from a man aged 18 to 35 in good health. Some clones in this sample may be carry-over from other donors' samples. Sequences were obtained from naive CD4+ T cells from PBMCs. The subset denotes: CD45RA+ positively selected. This chain joins TRBV5-4 and TRBJ2-5; D ambiguous. In DNA, the CDR3 is TGTGCCAGCAGCTCTTTTATCGGGCAAGAGACCCAGTACTTC. It encodes CASSSFIGQETQYF.